This entry describes one T cell receptor (beta chain). Cohorts were determined from participant-reported clinical history. Sequenced by immunoSEQ multiplex PCR; TCRdb stores in-frame clones only, minus some. The repertoire holds 200,000 or so clones, with more than 75% as singletons. This sample was included in a study of blood T cell repertoires in COVID-19. Whole-study context: The recovered donors of Cohort 3 showed two negative PCRs, clearance, or symptom resolution. The cDNA or gDNA used as material had been derived from T cells, B-cell-depleted T cells, or PBMCs. Researchers got acute and convalescent COVID-19 samples from the United States, Italy and Spain.

The CDR3 runs 12 residues. Trimming removed 6 bases from V and 4 bases from J, with 6 bases in between. The germline V gene has CDR1 LNHDA and CDR2 SQIVND (reference sequence). V and J are TRBV19 and TRBJ2-2, with D unclear. Input material: PBMCs or T cells enriched from blood (not recorded which). This sequence was found in a man aged 30-40 years in a cohort exposed to, infected with or recovered from COVID-19 (not recorded which). This CDR3 is CASRSGTGELFF. As DNA, the CDR3 is TGTGCCAGTAGGAGTGGCACCGGGGAGCTGTTTTTT.